These 2 T cell receptor beta chains came from one sample sequenced in a study of cytomegalovirus exposure and HLA in healthy donors. Researchers ran the PCR with 60 Vbeta and 13 Jbeta primers. Profiling relied on immunoSEQ multiplex PCR, and the TCRdb table lists in-frame clones only, not all of them. The data show about 150,000 clones, roughly three quarters seen once. Sample: PBMCs. These receptors were taken from a man aged 25-45 years in good health and CMV-seronegative.

This clone has just a few counts. The J gene is TRBJ2-1, the V gene TRBV6-5, with TRBD2 as a possible D gene (5 bases). Germline CDR1 reads MNHEY; CDR2 reads SVGAGI. The germline V and J ends were trimmed by 6 bases and 7 bases, with 10 bases remaining between them. This CDR3 region has 12 residues. The CDR3 region is CASSPRRNEQFF. The CDR3 DNA sequence: TGTGCCAGCAGCCCTAGGAGGAATGAGCAGTTCTTC.

The V call is TRBV6-5, the J call TRBJ2-7; possibly TRBD1 for D (6 bases). The CDR3 extends over 15 amino acids. Trimming stripped 2 bases from V and 3 bases from J, with 14 bases between. The germline V gene encodes CDR1 MNHEY and CDR2 SVGAGI. The CDR3 region is CASSYGATGNYEQYF. CDR3 DNA: TGTGCCAGCAGTTACGGAGCTACAGGGAACTACGAGCAGTACTTC.